The present T cell receptor (beta chain) was sequenced within a study of response to subunit inactivated influenza vaccine. Whole-study results and caveats: The authors offered the suggestion that each seasonal influenza vaccination recruits few new T cells.

Comment on this clonotype: Its specificity is unknown.

From the RT-PCR reads, TCRdb called clonotypes with MiXCR, one entry per CDR3 protein. This sample has roughly 570,000 distinct CDR3 sequences, with around 13% found just once. This material consisted of PBMCs from blood, taken about 13 days after vaccination. This receptor was obtained from a man aged 50 to 59 who received an inactivated influenza vaccine.

The CDR3 bases are TGCGCCAGCAGTGATAAGGACAGGGGAACCTACGAGCAGTACTTC. Amino acids: CASSDKDRGTYEQYF. The chain joins TRBV10-2 to TRBJ2-7, with 9 bases aligning to TRBD1. CDR1 WSHSY and CDR2 SAAADI come from the germline V gene. Trimming removed 3 bases from V and 2 bases from J; junction bases left unmatched: 5. The CDR3 runs to 15 residues.